Below are 5 T cell receptor beta chains sequenced from a single sample in a study of a mutant IDH1 vaccine in newly diagnosed glioma. No antigen is known for these receptors. Time point of the sample: week 47, end of study. Each vaccine dose was 300 ug of mutant IDH1 20-mer peptide, with topical imiquimod. This table comes from immunoSEQ multiplex PCR, and its TCRdb copy is limited to in-frame clones, with some not included. The sample has fewer than 60,000 clones, about 61% seen once. The sample was peripheral blood mononuclear cells (PBMCs), taken from a glioma patient whose treatment included an IDH1 peptide vaccine. The receptors originated from a man in his forties with glioma. Some clones in this sample may be carry-over from other donors' samples.

This clone was counted a few times. As DNA, the CDR3 is TGTGCCAGCAGCCAACTTTACACAGGGTCGGGTAATGAAAAACTGTTTTTT. It yields the protein CASSQLYTGSGNEKLFF. The J gene is TRBJ1-4, the V gene TRBV14, with D perhaps TRBD1 (6 bases). The CDR3 spans 17 residues. The germline CDR1 and CDR2 sequences are SGHDN and FVKESK. Trimming took 2 bases from V and 4 from J, leaving 17 bases between them.

The chain has TRBV7-9 and TRBJ2-2; 7 bases align to TRBD1. The ends lost 5 bases at V and 0 bases at J; junction bases unmatched: 15. CDR1 is SEHNR, CDR2 FQNEAQ, per germline (reference sequence). This CDR3 comprises 19 residues. The CDR3 region has the DNA TGTGCCAGCAGCGCTCCACTGGGGGACAGCTTCGCGAACACCGGGGAGCTGTTTTTT. As protein: CASSAPLGDSFANTGELFF.

This clone was counted only a few times. The rearrangement links TRBV27 to TRBJ2-3, with 8 positions matching TRBD1. Losses at the gene ends were 0 bases for V and 6 bases for J; bases not matched to a gene: 2. The CDR3 has 14 amino acids. CDR1 is MNHEY and CDR2 is SMNVEV in the germline V gene (reference sequence). CDR3 residues: CASSLSSGGDTQYF. For the CDR3, the DNA is TGTGCCAGCAGTTTATCCTCAGGGGGCGATACGCAGTATTTT.

The chain joins TRBV5-1 to TRBJ2-7; 9 positions match TRBD2. Trimming cost V 1 base and J 3 bases; bases outside gene matches: 5. Germline-derived CDR1 and CDR2 are SGHRS and YFSETQ. This CDR3 is 15 amino acids long. CDR3 in DNA: TGCGCCAGCAGCTTGAGTAGCGGGAGCCACTACGAGCAGTACTTC. Translated: CASSLSSGSHYEQYF.

This clone was found a few times. The chain combines TRBV6-6 with TRBJ1-6; 9 nucleotides align to TRBD1. The CDR3 is 11 amino acids. V lost 6 bases, J lost 15 bases, and 3 bases stayed unmatched. Germline V CDR1 and CDR2: MNHNY, SVGAGI (reference sequence). DNA for the CDR3: TGTGCCAGCAGCCGACAGGGGGGCCTCCACTTT. It encodes CASSRQGGLHF.